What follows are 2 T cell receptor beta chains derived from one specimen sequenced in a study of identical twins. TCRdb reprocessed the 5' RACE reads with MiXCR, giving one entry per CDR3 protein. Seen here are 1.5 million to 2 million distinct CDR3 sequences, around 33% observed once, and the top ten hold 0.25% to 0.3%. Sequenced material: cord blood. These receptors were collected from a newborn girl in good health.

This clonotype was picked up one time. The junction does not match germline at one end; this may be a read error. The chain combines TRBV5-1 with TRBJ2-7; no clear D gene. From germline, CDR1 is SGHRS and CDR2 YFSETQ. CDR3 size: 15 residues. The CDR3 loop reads CAISLVIGVAYEQYF. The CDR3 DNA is TGCGCCATCAGCTTGGTGATCGGAGTTGCCTACGAGCAGTACTTC.

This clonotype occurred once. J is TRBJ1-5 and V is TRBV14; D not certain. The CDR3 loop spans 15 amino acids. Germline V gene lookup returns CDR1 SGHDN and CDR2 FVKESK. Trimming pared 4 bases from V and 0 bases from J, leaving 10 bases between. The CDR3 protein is CASSRGPGSNQPQHF. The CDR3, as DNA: TGTGCCAGCAGCCGAGGGCCGGGTAGCAATCAGCCCCAGCATTTT.